The 28 T cell receptor beta chains in this list originate from one sample, sequenced in a study of Ad26.COV2.S vaccination and SARS-CoV-2 variants. The repertoire was sequenced with immunoSEQ multiplex PCR; TCRdb's copy has only in-frame clones and lacks some. The sample records roughly 380,000 clones, 88% being singletons. As for treatment: about 20 received Ad26.COV2.S at low or high dose, single or two shots; about 5 received placebo; per-sample allocation not given. The study sampled participants on day 63 after the first vaccine or placebo injection. Here the sequenced sample was peripheral blood, taken in a trial of Ad26.COV2.S vaccine versus placebo. These receptors all stem from a person aged 18-65 years who received the Ad26.COV2.S COVID-19 vaccine or a placebo.

The chain has TRBV5-5 and TRBJ1-5; D may be TRBD1 (6 bases). CDR3 length: 17 amino acids. Germline V gene sequence: CDR1 SGHKS, CDR2 YYEKEE (reference sequence). Trimming shortened V by 4 bases and J by 0 bases, and 17 bases separated the two germline ends. CDR3 loop: CASSRAGGRDSNQPQHF. The CDR3 nucleotides read TGTGCCAGCAGCCGCGCGGGGGGGCGTGATAGCAATCAGCCCCAGCATTTT.

The gene calls are TRBV5-5 and TRBJ2-5; possible D gene TRBD2, 6 bases. CDR3 length: 15 residues. V lost 3 bases, J lost 5 bases, and 17 bases lay in between. Germline CDR1 SGHKS, CDR2 YYEKEE (reference sequence). CDR3 bases: TGTGCCAGCAGCTACCCCGGGACCAGCGGGGAGACCCAGTACTTC. Translating it yields CASSYPGTSGETQYF.

The genes are TRBV25-1 and TRBJ1-1, with D hard to call. The CDR3 is 14 amino acids. V lost 3 bases and J 1 base, leaving 9 bases between the germline ends. From germline, CDR1 is MGHDK and CDR2 SYGVNS. The CDR3 DNA follows: TGTGCCAGCAGTGACCCCCGGGCGAACACTGAAGCTTTCTTT. Translated: CASSDPRANTEAFF.

The CDR3 nucleotides are TGTGCCAGCAGCTTAGGTACAGGGGGGTCGGGTCTCATTCAGTACTTC. It yields the protein CASSLGTGGSGLIQYF. The chain recombines TRBV11-1 with TRBJ2-4, with 8 nucleotides matching TRBD1. Trimming cost V 1 base and J 9 bases; bases outside gene matches: 11. The CDR3 extends over 16 amino acids. Germline V gene data show CDR1 as SGHAT and CDR2 as FQDESV (reference sequence).

The rearrangement joins TRBV28 to TRBJ1-4; D not resolved. Germline V gene sequence: CDR1 MDHEN, CDR2 SYDVKM. V lost 8 bases and J 4 bases, leaving 2 bases between the germline ends. The length of the CDR3 is 10 residues. This chain's CDR3 is CASRNEKLFF. The CDR3 DNA reads TGTGCCAGCCGTAATGAAAAACTGTTTTTT.

This chain uses TRBV4-3 with TRBJ1-2, with D unresolved. Trimming stripped 1 base from V and 0 bases from J, with 9 bases between. This CDR3 has 15 residues. Germline CDR1 and CDR2: LGHNA and YSLEER. Here the CDR3 DNA reads TGCGCCAGCAGCCAAGTAGACATTCCTAACTATGGCTACACCTTC. Amino acid sequence: CASSQVDIPNYGYTF.

The chain combines TRBV15 with TRBJ1-3, with a tentative D call TRBD1 (6 bases). V gave up 3 bases and J gave up 1 base, with 13 bases separating them. The CDR3 runs 16 residues. Germline V gene sequence: CDR1 LNHNV, CDR2 YYDKDF (reference sequence). The CDR3 DNA reads as TGTGCCACCAGCAGGGAAACAGGGAGATCTGGAAACACCATATATTTT. The encoded protein is CATSRETGRSGNTIYF.

The genes are TRBV12-3 or TRBV12-4 and TRBJ2-3; D is unclear. This CDR3 spans 11 amino acids. V was clipped by 6 bases and J by 4 bases, with 5 bases between them. The CDR3 nucleotides are TGTGCCAGCAGAAGCGCAGATACGCAGTATTTT. It encodes CASRSADTQYF.

The chain has TRBV6-5 and TRBJ2-7; D is unclear. CDR1 and CDR2 (germline): MNHEY, SVGAGI. V lost 0 bases to trimming and J lost 0 bases, with 12 bases between them. CDR3 size: 16 residues. The CDR3 spells CASSYSKDRSSYEQYF. The CDR3 DNA follows: TGTGCCAGCAGTTACTCGAAAGACCGCAGCTCCTACGAGCAGTACTTC.

This clone was detected once. The V and J genes are TRBV27 and TRBJ2-1; D is uncertain. Per the germline V gene, CDR1 is MNHEY and CDR2 is SMNVEV (reference sequence). V was clipped by 5 bases and J by 6 bases, with 11 bases between them. The CDR3 is 13 amino acids. CDR3 loop: CASSVDLGNEQFF. The DNA for the CDR3 is TGTGCCAGCAGTGTCGACCTAGGCAATGAGCAGTTCTTC.

The chain links TRBV7-2 to TRBJ2-2; D perhaps matches TRBD1 (5 bases). CDR1 and CDR2 from the germline V gene are SGHTA and FQGNSA. Trimming cost V 8 bases and J 0 bases, with 16 bases left between them. The CDR3 loop spans 16 amino acids. The CDR3, as DNA: TGTGCCAGCGGGCCCGGGTGGGGCGCGAACACCGGGGAGCTGTTTTTT. Amino acid sequence: CASGPGWGANTGELFF.

This chain connects TRBV7-9 to TRBJ1-5; 8 bases are shared with TRBD1. Germline CDR1 reads SEHNR; CDR2 reads FQNEAQ (reference sequence). The CDR3 has 17 residues. The V gene end was trimmed by 4 bases and the J gene end by 1 base; junction bases not matched to a gene: 9. The DNA for the CDR3 is TGTGCCAGCAGCTCCACCCTGACAGGGGCGAGCAATCAGCCCCAGCATTTT. This translates into CASSSTLTGASNQPQHF.

The rearrangement links TRBV19 to TRBJ1-5; TRBD1 agrees at 9 bases. V lost 7 bases and J lost 3; bases outside the gene matches: 7. There are 15 residues in the CDR3. Per germline, CDR1 LNHDA and CDR2 SQIVND (reference sequence). The DNA of the CDR3 is TGTGCCAGTACCCGTACAGGGGGCCCCAATCAGCCCCAGCATTTT. Protein: CASTRTGGPNQPQHF.

The chain employs TRBV3-1 (or the pseudogene TRBV3-2) and TRBJ2-4, with 7 bases aligning to TRBD2. The V and J ends lost 4 bases and 0 bases, in that order; junction bases with no gene match: 3. The CDR3 has 15 residues. Germline V gene sequence: CDR1 LGHDT, CDR2 YNNKEL (reference sequence). CDR3 in DNA: TGTGCCAGCAGCCCGGGGGGTTTAGCCAAAAACATTCAGTACTTC. Its protein product is CASSPGGLAKNIQYF.

This chain links TRBV20-1 with TRBJ1-3; D is possibly TRBD1 (5 bases). Germline lookup yields CDR1 DFQATT and CDR2 SNEGSKA (reference sequence). This CDR3 comprises 12 residues. The V and J ends lost 3 bases and 7 bases respectively, with 10 bases between them. This CDR3 reads CSASEGLNTIYF. The CDR3 DNA sequence: TGCAGTGCTAGTGAGGGGCTCAACACCATATATTTT.

This chain uses TRBV28 with TRBJ2-3, with D perhaps matching TRBD1 (6 bases). V was trimmed by 7 bases and J by 4 bases, leaving 15 bases between them. Germline CDR1 is MDHEN and CDR2 is SYDVKM. The CDR3 has 14 residues. The DNA for the CDR3 is TGTGCCAGCAAAAACTCAGGGGCCGCAGATACGCAGTATTTT. Translated: CASKNSGAADTQYF.

The rearrangement uses TRBV2 and TRBJ1-5, with 12 bases lining up with TRBD1. CDR1 and CDR2 (germline): SNHLY, FYNNEI. V lost 1 base to trimming and J lost 5 bases; unmatched junction nucleotides: 6. The length of the CDR3 is 17 residues. In nucleotides, the CDR3 is TGTGCCAGCAGTGAAGGGTTTGGGACAGGGGGCGATCAGCCCCAGCATTTT. This sequence encodes CASSEGFGTGGDQPQHF.

The chain is built from TRBV5-8 and TRBJ2-7, with a weak D call TRBD2 (6 bases). Trimming removed 2 bases at V and 7 bases at J, with 13 bases between. This CDR3 contains 13 residues. Per germline, CDR1 SGHTS and CDR2 YDEGEE. CDR3 region: CASSFRGTREQYF. The DNA for the CDR3 is TGTGCCAGCAGCTTCCGGGGGACCAGGGAGCAGTACTTC.

The chain has TRBV11-3 and TRBJ2-7; 8 bases map to TRBD2. The CDR3 has 15 amino acids. V lost 4 bases and J lost 7; bases outside the gene matches: 12. Germline V gene data show CDR1 as SGHNT and CDR2 as YENEEA. DNA of the CDR3: TGTGCCAGCAGCTCCCAGGGACTAGAAGGGGATGAGCAGTACTTC. Amino acids: CASSSQGLEGDEQYF. Full variable domain (outside the CDR3, taken from reference TRBV11-3 and TRBJ2-7): EAGVVQSPRYKIIEKKQPVAFWCNPISGHNTLYWYLQNLGQGPELLIRYENEEAVDDSQLPKDRFSAERLKGVDSTLKIQPAELGDSAVYLCASSSQGLEGDEQYFGPGTRLTVT.

V and J are TRBV19 and TRBJ2-1; D perhaps matches TRBD2 (5 bases). Trimming cost V 5 bases and J 2 bases, with 13 bases left between them. From germline, CDR1 is LNHDA and CDR2 SQIVND (reference sequence). CDR3 length: 15 residues. The CDR3 sequence is CASSPSPGAYNEQFF. CDR3 nucleotide sequence: TGTGCCAGTAGTCCATCCCCCGGGGCCTACAATGAGCAGTTCTTC.

The chain links TRBV5-3 to TRBJ1-2; tentatively, D is TRBD1 (6 bases). TRBV5-3 is sorted into the ORF group, with uncertain function. The CDR3 sequence is 19 residues long. V dropped 0 bases and J dropped 4 bases, with 25 bases sitting between them. The CDR3 sequence: CARSLAKWQGTDLSYGYTF. The DNA for the CDR3 is TGTGCCAGAAGCTTGGCCAAGTGGCAGGGGACGGACCTCAGCTATGGCTACACCTTC.

The J gene is TRBJ1-2, the V gene TRBV2; 9 nucleotides match TRBD1. This CDR3 has 14 amino acids. Unmatched junction bases numbered 5, after V lost 4 bases and J lost 5 bases. Per germline, CDR1 SNHLY and CDR2 FYNNEI. This CDR3 reads CASSGEGQGYGYTF. The DNA for the CDR3 is TGTGCCAGCAGTGGCGAAGGACAGGGGTATGGCTACACCTTC.

The V and J genes are TRBV19 and TRBJ1-6; D possibly corresponds to TRBD1 (5 bases). CDR1 LNHDA and CDR2 SQIVND come from the germline V gene (reference sequence). CDR3 length: 14 amino acids. Trimming cost V 3 bases and J 10 bases, with 13 bases left between them. CDR3 amino acids: CASSITGTKSPLHF. DNA of the CDR3: TGTGCCAGTAGTATCACCGGGACGAAATCACCCCTCCACTTT.

The chain couples TRBV7-3 to TRBJ2-1, with TRBD2 matching 7 bases. The CDR3 spans 15 residues. From germline, CDR1 is SGHTA and CDR2 FQGTGA. V gave up 5 bases and J gave up 9 bases; unmatched junction bases: 13. This CDR3 is CASSRSPGGRGEQFF. CDR3 nucleotides: TGTGCCAGCAGCCGCTCGCCGGGAGGACGAGGTGAGCAGTTCTTC.

V and J are TRBV4-3 and TRBJ1-1; TRBD1 matches at 9 bases. Trimming cost V 0 bases and J 2 bases; bases outside gene matches: 7. The V gene's germline CDR1 is LGHNA and CDR2 YSLEER. The CDR3 is 17 residues long. As DNA, the CDR3 is TGCGCCAGCAGCCAAGACCGACCGACAGGGGGTAACACTGAAGCTTTCTTT. As protein: CASSQDRPTGGNTEAFF.

The chain couples TRBV13 to TRBJ2-7, with 9 bases identical to TRBD1. The CDR3 sequence is 14 residues long. V lost 5 bases, J lost 6 bases, and 8 bases stayed unmatched. Germline V lookup: CDR1 PRHDT, CDR2 FYEKMQ (reference sequence). Here the CDR3 DNA reads TGTGCCAGCAGCGCCACCGGGACAGGGCTCGAGCAGTACTTC. It yields the protein CASSATGTGLEQYF. The full variable domain, with the rest looked up from reference TRBV13 and TRBJ2-7, is AAGVIQSPRHLIKEKRETATLKCYPIPRHDTVYWYQQGPGQDPQFLISFYEKMQSDKGSIPDRFSAQQFSDYHSELNMSSLELGDSALYFCASSATGTGLEQYFGPGTRLTVT.

This CDR3 is CASSYVNQPQHF. In DNA form, the CDR3 reads TGTGCCAGCAGTTATGTGAATCAGCCCCAGCATTTT. The chain uses TRBV6-2 or TRBV6-3 and TRBJ1-5; no firm D call. Germline CDR1 MNHEY, CDR2 SVGEGT. Trimming cost V 3 bases and J 4 bases, with 4 bases left between them. The CDR3 covers 12 residues.

This chain joins TRBV6-2 or TRBV6-3 and TRBJ1-1; D unresolved. Germline loops: CDR1 MNHEY, CDR2 SVGEGT. The CDR3 loop spans 14 amino acids. Between the trimmed V and J ends, which lost 1 base and 4 bases, there was a span of 10 bases. The chain's CDR3 is CASSYYEVLTEAFF. The CDR3 DNA reads as TGTGCCAGCAGTTACTACGAGGTTCTCACTGAAGCTTTCTTT.